These 10 T cell receptor beta chains came from one sample sequenced in a study of somatic mutations in cytotoxic T cells in rheumatoid arthritis. The assay was immunoSEQ multiplex PCR, and TCRdb's table has in-frame clones only and misses some. This sample yields fewer than 25,000 clones, of which almost 85% are seen a single time; roughly a tenth belongs to the top ten. Material: CD8+ T cells sorted from blood. The receptor source for this set is a woman aged 45-65 years in good health.

The chain joins TRBV25-1 to TRBJ1-3; D perhaps matches TRBD1 (5 bases). Germline values: CDR1 MGHDK, CDR2 SYGVNS. V gave up 1 base and J gave up 2 bases, with 9 bases separating them. The CDR3 runs 15 residues. DNA for the CDR3: TGTGCCAGCAGTGAATCATGGGGGACTGGAAACACCATATATTTT. Translating it yields CASSESWGTGNTIYF.

The V gene is TRBV7-9, the J gene TRBJ1-2; the D gene is possibly TRBD1 (6 bases). V shed 3 bases and J shed 0 bases, with 8 bases lying between them. The CDR3 runs to 14 residues. Germline values: CDR1 SEHNR, CDR2 FQNEAQ (reference sequence). The CDR3 nucleotides are TGTGCCAGCAGCTTCGAGGGGGCTAACTATGGCTACACCTTC. As protein: CASSFEGANYGYTF.

The chain has TRBV6-1 and TRBJ2-3; the match to TRBD2 covers 14 bases. Trimming removed 3 bases from V and 4 bases from J; junction bases left unmatched: 6. This CDR3 spans 17 amino acids. Looked up from germline, CDR1 is MNHNS and CDR2 is SASEGT. CDR3 in amino acids: CASSDPTSGRGSDTQYF. Written as DNA, the CDR3 is TGTGCCAGCAGTGATCCGACTAGCGGGAGGGGCTCAGATACGCAGTATTTT.

The rearrangement uses TRBV7-9 and TRBJ2-3; 12 positions agree with TRBD2. This CDR3 region has 17 residues. CDR1 and CDR2 from the germline V gene are SEHNR and FQNEAQ (reference sequence). Trimming took 2 bases from V and 2 from J; bases not matched to a gene: 5. The CDR3 bases are TGTGCCAGCAGCTTACTAACTAGCGGGGGGAACACAGATACGCAGTATTTT. It is translated as CASSLLTSGGNTDTQYF.

This chain links TRBV7-8 with TRBJ2-7; D is undetermined. The V end lost 1 base, the J end lost 2 bases, and 9 bases lay between the germline ends. CDR3 length: 14 amino acids. CDR1 SGHVS and CDR2 FQNEAQ come from the germline V gene. CDR3 nucleotides: TGTGCCAGCAGCTTAGGCGGTCGGACCTACGAGCAGTACTTC. It translates to CASSLGGRTYEQYF. The full variable domain, completed using reference TRBV7-8 and TRBJ2-7, is GAGVSQSPRYKVAKRGQDVALRCDPISGHVSLFWYQQALGQGPEFLTYFQNEAQLDKSGLPSDRFFAERPEGSVSTLKIQRTQQEDSAVYLCASSLGGRTYEQYFGPGTRLTVT.

The chain links TRBV19 to TRBJ2-7; 7 nucleotides align to TRBD1. CDR3 length equals 14 residues. V gave up 4 bases and J gave up 0 bases; unmatched junction bases: 3. Germline V lookup: CDR1 LNHDA, CDR2 SQIVND (reference sequence). This CDR3 reads CASSSAGGSYEQYF. CDR3 DNA: TGTGCCAGTAGTAGTGCAGGGGGCTCCTACGAGCAGTACTTC.

This chain joins TRBV7-2 and TRBJ2-1; TRBD2 matches at 13 bases. Losses at the gene ends were 5 bases for V and 7 bases for J; bases not matched to a gene: 5. Per germline, CDR1 SGHTA and CDR2 FQGNSA. This CDR3 is 15 amino acids long. CDR3 sequence reads: CASSPRGLAGNEQFF. The CDR3 DNA reads TGTGCCAGCAGCCCAAGGGGACTAGCGGGAAATGAGCAGTTCTTC.

This clone appeared a single time. J is TRBJ1-3 and V is TRBV13, with D possibly being TRBD1 (5 bases). Germline values: CDR1 PRHDT, CDR2 FYEKMQ (reference sequence). V was cut by 4 bases and J by 3 bases, with 13 bases left in between. This CDR3 contains 15 residues. CDR3 bases: TGTGCCAGCAGCTCACGAGGGGTCGGTGGAAACACCATATATTTT. Translated, it gives CASSSRGVGGNTIYF.

The chain employs TRBV19 and TRBJ1-5; D may be TRBD1 (6 bases). V was trimmed by 5 bases and J by 0 bases, leaving 26 bases between them. The CDR3 is 20 amino acids. Germline V gene data show CDR1 as LNHDA and CDR2 as SQIVND (reference sequence). This CDR3 reads CASSLPRRQDLFYSNQPQHF. For the CDR3, the DNA is TGTGCCAGTAGTTTACCCCGGCGACAGGACCTGTTTTATAGCAATCAGCCCCAGCATTTT.

This sequence joins TRBV9 and TRBJ2-2; D might be TRBD1 (6 bases). V shed 0 bases and J shed 7 bases, with 10 bases lying between them. This CDR3 contains 14 residues. Germline CDR1 SGDLS, CDR2 YYNGEE. CDR3 DNA sequence: TGTGCCAGCAGCGTAGCTTCAGGGGTCGGGGAGCTGTTTTTT. Translation gives CASSVASGVGELFF.